This TCR beta chain stems from a study of blood T cells in healthy people across ages. Study results and caveats: Possibly confounding the expanded clonotype changes was the fact that donor CMV status was unknown. Relative to aged donors, long-lived donors carried more naive CD4+ cells and displayed higher diversity. Considered underestimates were the diversity estimates obtained from one million T cells.

In regard to this clonotype: The antigen is not known.

Trimming shortened V by 6 bases and J by 1 base, and 19 bases separated the two germline ends. In germline, CDR1 is SGHTA, CDR2 FQGTGA. This CDR3 has 16 residues. The use of a sample-barcoded 5' primer and a J-beta primer mix characterized a second PCR of roughly 6 to 12 cycles. TCRdb reprocessed the 5' RACE reads via MiXCR and lists one record per CDR3 protein. Here the sample spans more than 500,000 distinct CDR3 sequences, 27% being singletons. This same sample was also part of a study on T cells of mothers and their children. From that study: Samples were obtained from a few healthy Caucasian mothers and their six children.

Specimen: blood. The chain is built from TRBV7-3 and TRBJ2-7; D possibly uses TRBD1 or TRBD2 (5 bases each). The receptor's source is a boy younger than 10 in good health. CDR3 sequence: CASRPWGRGVSYEQYF. CDR3 nucleotides: TGTGCCAGCAGGCCATGGGGAAGGGGAGTTTCCTACGAGCAGTACTTC.